This T cell receptor beta chain appears in the sequencing data of a study of blood T cells in healthy people across ages. Primers used in a second PCR of roughly 6 to 11 cycles were a sample-barcoded 5' primer and a J-beta primer mix. TCRdb reanalysed the 5' RACE reads using MiXCR and keeps one entry per CDR3 protein. The sample holds under 2,000,000 distinct CDR3 sequences; around half are singletons and the top ten take roughly 2.1%. V lost 5 bases, J lost 3 bases, and 7 bases stayed unmatched. Germline-derived CDR1 and CDR2 are SEHNR and FQNEAQ (reference sequence). The CDR3 spans 15 residues. This clonotype was observed a few times.

The specimen was blood. This sequence was found in a woman aged 35 to 49 in good health. The V and J genes are TRBV7-9 and TRBJ2-3; TRBD2 matches 8 bases. The CDR3 loop is CASSPYIAGTDTQYF. The CDR3 region has the DNA TGTGCCAGCAGCCCCTATATAGCGGGGACAGATACGCAGTATTTT.